This TCR beta chain was profiled in a study of quantifying T cell responses using KT2 cells. Study context: TCR alpha and beta constant-region primers primed reverse transcription of RNA.

This CDR3 spans 15 amino acids. Unmatched junction bases numbered 5, after V lost 0 bases and J lost 6 bases. Germline-derived CDR1 and CDR2 are SGHRS and YFSETQ. Each cDNA got a UMI-containing oligo ligated at its 3' end. An equimolar mix of RC1.1 and RC1.2 primed the beta chain across TRBC1 and TRBC2. TCRdb itself ran the UMI-ligation and nested PCR reads through MiXCR, one entry per CDR3 protein. The sample lists around 44,000 distinct CDR3 sequences; over 15% were seen once. The chain joins TRBV5-1 to TRBJ2-1, with 8 nucleotides matching TRBD2. The sequence was collected from a human donor. Sequenced input: PBMCs spiked with cells of the T cell clone KT2. Written as DNA, the CDR3 is TGCGCCAGCAGCTTGGACGGGAGGGCGGCCAATGAGCAGTTCTTC. Amino acids: CASSLDGRAANEQFF.